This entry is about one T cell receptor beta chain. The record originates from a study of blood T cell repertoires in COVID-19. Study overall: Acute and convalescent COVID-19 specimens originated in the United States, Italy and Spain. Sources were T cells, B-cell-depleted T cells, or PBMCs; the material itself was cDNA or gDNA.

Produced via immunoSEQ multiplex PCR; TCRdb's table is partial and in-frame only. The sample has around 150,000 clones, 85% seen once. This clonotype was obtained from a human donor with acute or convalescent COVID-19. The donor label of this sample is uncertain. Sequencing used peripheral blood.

CDR3 sequence reads: CASRDPRGQDKNIQYF. The CDR3 bases are TGTGCCAGCAGGGATCCAAGGGGGCAAGACAAAAACATTCAGTACTTC. The V and J genes are TRBV7-6 and TRBJ2-4; the match to TRBD1 covers 7 bases. CDR1 SGHVS and CDR2 FNYEAQ come from the germline V gene. CDR3 length equals 16 residues. After removal of 6 bases from V and 3 bases from J, the junction contained 11 bases not matched to a gene.